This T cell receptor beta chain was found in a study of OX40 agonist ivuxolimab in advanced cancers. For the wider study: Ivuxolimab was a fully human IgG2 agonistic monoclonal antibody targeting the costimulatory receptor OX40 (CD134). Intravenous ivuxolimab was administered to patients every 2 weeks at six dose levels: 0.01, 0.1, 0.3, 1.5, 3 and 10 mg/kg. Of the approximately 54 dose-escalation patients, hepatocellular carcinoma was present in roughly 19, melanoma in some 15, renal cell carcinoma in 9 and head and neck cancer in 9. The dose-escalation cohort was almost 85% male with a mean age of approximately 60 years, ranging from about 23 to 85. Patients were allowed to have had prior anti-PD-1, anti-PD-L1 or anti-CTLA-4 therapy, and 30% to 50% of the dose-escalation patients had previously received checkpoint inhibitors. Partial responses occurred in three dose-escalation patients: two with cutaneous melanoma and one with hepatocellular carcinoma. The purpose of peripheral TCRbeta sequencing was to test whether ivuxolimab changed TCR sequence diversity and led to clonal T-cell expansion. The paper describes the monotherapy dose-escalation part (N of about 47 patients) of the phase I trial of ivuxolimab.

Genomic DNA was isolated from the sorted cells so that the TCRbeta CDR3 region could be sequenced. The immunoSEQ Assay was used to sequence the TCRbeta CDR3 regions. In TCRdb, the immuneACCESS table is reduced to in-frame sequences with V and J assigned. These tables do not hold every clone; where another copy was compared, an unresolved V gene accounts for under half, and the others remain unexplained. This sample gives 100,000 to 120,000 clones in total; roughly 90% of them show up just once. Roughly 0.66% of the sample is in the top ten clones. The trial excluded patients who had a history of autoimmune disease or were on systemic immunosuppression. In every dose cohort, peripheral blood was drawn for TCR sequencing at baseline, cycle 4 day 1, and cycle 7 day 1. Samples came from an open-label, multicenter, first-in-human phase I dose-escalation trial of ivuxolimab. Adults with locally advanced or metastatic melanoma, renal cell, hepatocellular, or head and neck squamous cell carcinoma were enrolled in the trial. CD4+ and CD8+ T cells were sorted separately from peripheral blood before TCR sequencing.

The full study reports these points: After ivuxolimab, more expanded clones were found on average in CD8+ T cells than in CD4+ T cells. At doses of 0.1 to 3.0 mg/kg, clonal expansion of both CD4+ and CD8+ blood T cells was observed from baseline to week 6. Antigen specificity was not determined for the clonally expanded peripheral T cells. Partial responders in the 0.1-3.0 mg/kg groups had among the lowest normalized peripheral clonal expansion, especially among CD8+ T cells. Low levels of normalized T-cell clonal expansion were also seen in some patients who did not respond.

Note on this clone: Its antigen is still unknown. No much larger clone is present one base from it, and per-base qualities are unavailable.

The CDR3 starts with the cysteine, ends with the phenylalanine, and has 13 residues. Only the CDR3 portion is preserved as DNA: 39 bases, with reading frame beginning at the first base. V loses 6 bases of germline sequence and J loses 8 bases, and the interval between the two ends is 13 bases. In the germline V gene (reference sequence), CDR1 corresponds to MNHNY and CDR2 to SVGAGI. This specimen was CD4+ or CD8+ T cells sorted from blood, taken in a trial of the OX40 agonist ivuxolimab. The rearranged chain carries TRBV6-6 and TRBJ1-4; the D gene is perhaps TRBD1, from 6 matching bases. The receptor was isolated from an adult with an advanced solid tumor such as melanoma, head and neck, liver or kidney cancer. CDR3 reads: CASSHERGEKLFF. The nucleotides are TGTGCCAGCAGCCACGAGAGGGGGGAAAAACTGTTTTTT.